Given below is one TCR beta chain in context. Its specificity is unknown. The protocol was immunoSEQ multiplex PCR, while the TCRdb copy is restricted to in-frame clones and leaves out a portion. The repertoire consists of approximately 82,000 clones, with 75% to 90% occurring once and the leading ten covering roughly 2.5%. The data are from a study of OX40 agonist ivuxolimab in advanced cancers. Study-wide context: Cancers in dose escalation were hepatocellular, melanoma, renal cell and head and neck. Three dose-escalation patients had partial responses: one with hepatocellular carcinoma and two with cutaneous melanoma. Regarding the study as a whole: Antigen specificity remained undetermined for the expanded peripheral T cells.

CDR3 length equals 14 residues. Trimming left V 0 bases short and J 10 bases short, with 10 bases between. The V gene's germline CDR1 is PRHDT and CDR2 FYEKMQ (reference sequence). Sequencing used CD4+ or CD8+ T cells sorted from blood, obtained in a trial of the OX40 agonist ivuxolimab. J is TRBJ1-6 and V is TRBV13, with no clear D. This TCR came from an adult with an advanced solid tumor such as melanoma, head and neck, liver or kidney cancer. The CDR3 DNA reads as TGTGCCAGCAGCTTAGGCAAAGGGAGCTCACCCCTCCACTTT. The encoded protein is CASSLGKGSSPLHF.